What follows is one T cell receptor (beta chain) and its context. These data originate in a study of blood T cell repertoires in COVID-19. Looking at the study overall: Both acute and convalescent COVID-19 samples were obtained from the United States, Italy and Spain. Nucleic acid was either cDNA or gDNA, and it came from T cells, B-cell-depleted T cells, or PBMCs.

Original methodology: Researchers report that nucleated cell counts were estimated from reference gene primer amplification. Sequencing was performed with immunoSEQ multiplex PCR; in TCRdb, only in-frame clones are kept and a portion is missing. The DNA was the basis for D and trimming; V, J and clone size are from that table. The sample carries some 200,000 clones, around 84% recorded once. A Seattle source enrolled patients during active infection and followed them longitudinally. The CDR3 is 15 residues long. Looked up from germline, CDR1 is LGHDT and CDR2 is YNNKEL (reference sequence). J lost 7 bases, V lost 5 bases, and 5 bases had no gene match.

This receptor was taken from a woman aged 80 or over with COVID-19, enrolled during active disease. The chain combines TRBV3-1 (or the pseudogene TRBV3-2) with TRBJ1-4; 12 nucleotides agree with TRBD1. The sequenced sample was peripheral blood. CDR3 sequence reads: CASSFRDRGREKLFF. CDR3 nucleotide sequence: TGTGCCAGCAGCTTCCGGGACAGGGGGCGTGAAAAACTGTTTTTT.